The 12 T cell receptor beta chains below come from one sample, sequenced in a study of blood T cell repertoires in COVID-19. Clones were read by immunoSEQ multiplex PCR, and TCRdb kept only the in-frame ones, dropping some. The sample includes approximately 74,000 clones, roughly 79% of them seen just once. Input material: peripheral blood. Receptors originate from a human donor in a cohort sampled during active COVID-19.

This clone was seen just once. This CDR3 reads CASSRGDTSYEQYF. The CDR3, as DNA: TGTGCCAGCTCCCGGGGGGACACATCCTACGAGCAGTACTTC. The chain recombines TRBV18 with TRBJ2-7; D is perhaps TRBD2 (7 bases). Per the germline V gene, CDR1 is KGHSH and CDR2 is LQKENI. Trimming stripped 6 bases from V and 1 base from J, with 13 bases between. The CDR3 contains 14 residues.

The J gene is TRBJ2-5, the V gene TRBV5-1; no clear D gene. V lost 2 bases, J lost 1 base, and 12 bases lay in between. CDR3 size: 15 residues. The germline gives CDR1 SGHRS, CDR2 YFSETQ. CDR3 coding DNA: TGCGCCAGCAGCTTAATCCCGACAACCCAAGAGACCCAGTACTTC. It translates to CASSLIPTTQETQYF. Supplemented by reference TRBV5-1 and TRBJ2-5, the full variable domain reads KAGVTQTPRYLIKTRGQQVTLSCSPISGHRSVSWYQQTPGQGLQFLFEYFSETQRNKGNFPGRFSGRQFSNSRSEMNVSTLELGDSALYLCASSLIPTTQETQYFGPGTRLLVL.

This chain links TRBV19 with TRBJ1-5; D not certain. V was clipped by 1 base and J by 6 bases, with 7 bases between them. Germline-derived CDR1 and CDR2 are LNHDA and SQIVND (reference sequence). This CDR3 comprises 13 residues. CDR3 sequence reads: CASSIGTGQPQHF. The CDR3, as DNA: TGTGCCAGTAGTATAGGTACCGGTCAGCCCCAGCATTTT.

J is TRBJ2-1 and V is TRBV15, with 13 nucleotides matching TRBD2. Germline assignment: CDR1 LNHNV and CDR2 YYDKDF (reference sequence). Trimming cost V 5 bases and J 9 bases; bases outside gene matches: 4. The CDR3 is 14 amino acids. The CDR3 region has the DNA TGTGCCACCAGCGATGGGACTAGCGGGGTTGAGCAGTTCTTC. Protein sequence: CATSDGTSGVEQFF.

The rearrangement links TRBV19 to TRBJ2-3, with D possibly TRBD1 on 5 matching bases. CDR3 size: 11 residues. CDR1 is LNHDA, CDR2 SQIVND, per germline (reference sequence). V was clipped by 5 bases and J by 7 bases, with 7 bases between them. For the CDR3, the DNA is TGTGCCAGTAGTTCAGGGTATACGCAGTATTTT. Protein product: CASSSGYTQYF.

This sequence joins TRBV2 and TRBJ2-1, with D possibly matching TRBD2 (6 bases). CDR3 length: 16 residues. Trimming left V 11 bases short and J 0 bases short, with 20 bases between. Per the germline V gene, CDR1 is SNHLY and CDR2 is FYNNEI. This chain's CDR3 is CALTPAAGSSYNEQFF. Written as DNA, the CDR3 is TGTGCCTTAACCCCAGCGGCGGGAAGCTCCTACAATGAGCAGTTCTTC.

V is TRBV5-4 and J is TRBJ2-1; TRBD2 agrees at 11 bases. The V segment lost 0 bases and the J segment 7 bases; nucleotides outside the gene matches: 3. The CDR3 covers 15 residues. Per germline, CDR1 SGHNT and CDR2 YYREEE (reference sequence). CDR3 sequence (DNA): TGTGCCAGCAGCTTGGGACTAGCGGGGCGAAATGAGCAGTTCTTC. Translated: CASSLGLAGRNEQFF.

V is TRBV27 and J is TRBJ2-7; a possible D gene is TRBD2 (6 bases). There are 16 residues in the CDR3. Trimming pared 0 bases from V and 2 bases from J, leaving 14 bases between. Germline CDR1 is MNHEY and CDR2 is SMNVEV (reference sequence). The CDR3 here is CASSLSIIADAYEQYF. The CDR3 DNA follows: TGTGCCAGCAGTTTATCGATAATAGCGGATGCCTACGAGCAGTACTTC.

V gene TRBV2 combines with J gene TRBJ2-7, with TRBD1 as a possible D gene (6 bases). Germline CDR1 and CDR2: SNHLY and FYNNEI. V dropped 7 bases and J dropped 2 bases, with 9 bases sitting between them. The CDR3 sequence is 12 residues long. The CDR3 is CASKGDAYEQYF. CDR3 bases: TGTGCCAGCAAGGGGGATGCCTACGAGCAGTACTTC.

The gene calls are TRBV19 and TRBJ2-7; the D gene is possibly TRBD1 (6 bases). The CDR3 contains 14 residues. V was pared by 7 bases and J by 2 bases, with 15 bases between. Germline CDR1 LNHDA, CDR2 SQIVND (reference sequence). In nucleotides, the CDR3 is TGTGCCAGTACTAGTACAGGGACCACCTACGAGCAGTACTTC. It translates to CASTSTGTTYEQYF.

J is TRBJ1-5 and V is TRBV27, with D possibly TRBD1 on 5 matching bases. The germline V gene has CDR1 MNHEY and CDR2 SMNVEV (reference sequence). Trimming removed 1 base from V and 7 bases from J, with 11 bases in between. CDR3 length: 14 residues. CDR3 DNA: TGTGCCAGCAGTTTATGGGGGGAAGGGCAGCCCCAGCATTTT. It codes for CASSLWGEGQPQHF.

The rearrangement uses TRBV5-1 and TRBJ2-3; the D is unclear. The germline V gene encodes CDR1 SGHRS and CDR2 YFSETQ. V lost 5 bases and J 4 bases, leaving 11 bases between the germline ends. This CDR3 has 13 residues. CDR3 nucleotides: TGCGCCAGCAGTCCTAGAATGGCAGATACGCAGTATTTT. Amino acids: CASSPRMADTQYF.